The 21 T cell receptor beta chains below were found in one sample sequenced in a study of cytomegalovirus exposure and HLA in healthy donors (dated by TCRdb to the late 2010s). The method was the immunoSEQ multiplex PCR assay. The multiplex PCR relied on a mix of 60 forward primers for TCR Vbeta segments and 13 reverse primers for TCR Jbeta segments. TCRdb took over this immuneACCESS table, retaining in-frame rearrangements with V and J assigned. Such tables are incomplete; in checked studies, under half of the missing clones stem from an unresolved V gene, and the remainder is unexplained. The sample includes 150,000 to 200,000 clones, with roughly 82% observed a single time. Under 2% of the sample lies in the top ten. The specimen was PBMCs. The receptors come from a woman younger than 45 in good health and CMV-seronegative.

CDR3 in amino acids: CASSTDSRGTEAFF. The CDR3, as DNA: TGTGCCAGCAGCACCGACAGTAGGGGCACTGAAGCTTTCTTT. The chain is built from TRBV7-9 and TRBJ1-1; D perhaps matches TRBD1 (5 bases). Germline V CDR1 and CDR2: SEHNR, FQNEAQ (reference sequence). This CDR3 contains 14 residues. The V end was cut by 5 bases, the J end by 4 bases, with 14 bases between. The whole variable domain, remainder taken from reference TRBV7-9 and TRBJ1-1, is DTGVSQNPRHKITKRGQNVTFRCDPISEHNRLYWYRQTLGQGPEFLTYFQNEAQLEKSRLLSDRFSAERPKGSFSTLEIQRTEQGDSAMYLCASSTDSRGTEAFFGQGTRLTVV.

The chain recombines TRBV2 with TRBJ2-7, with 7 bases lining up with TRBD1. With 6 bases clipped from V and 0 bases from J, the junction kept 8 bases outside the gene matches. Germline lookup yields CDR1 SNHLY and CDR2 FYNNEI. The CDR3 totals 15 residues. The CDR3 bases are TGTGCCAGCAGCCTCGGACAGGTCAGCTCCTACGAGCAGTACTTC. Translated: CASSLGQVSSYEQYF.

The rearrangement uses TRBV7-9 and TRBJ1-5; possible D gene TRBD1, 5 bases. Deletions cut 5 bases from V and 4 bases from J, with 18 bases between. This CDR3 contains 16 residues. Germline V lookup: CDR1 SEHNR, CDR2 FQNEAQ (reference sequence). The CDR3 nucleotides read TGTGCCAGCAGCCTTACCCGGGGGGGGGTGAATCAGCCCCAGCATTTT. Protein sequence: CASSLTRGGVNQPQHF.

This clone was recorded a few times. This chain uses TRBV27 with TRBJ2-5; 9 nucleotides line up with TRBD2. Per germline, CDR1 MNHEY and CDR2 SMNVEV (reference sequence). V lost 6 bases, J lost 4 bases, and 9 bases stayed unmatched. This CDR3 has 15 residues. This chain's CDR3 is CASSRTSVRRETQYF. The CDR3 bases are TGTGCCAGCAGCCGGACTAGCGTACGTCGAGAGACCCAGTACTTC.

In DNA form, the CDR3 reads TGCGCCAGCAGCTTGGCCGGCACTAGCGGGGTTGCCTACGAGCAGTACTTC. This encodes CASSLAGTSGVAYEQYF. The chain employs TRBV5-1 and TRBJ2-7, with 10 nucleotides matching TRBD2. The ends lost 0 bases at V and 2 bases at J; junction bases unmatched: 8. This CDR3 region has 17 residues. CDR1 is SGHRS and CDR2 is YFSETQ in the germline V gene.

This clone showed up just once. The rearrangement joins TRBV27 to TRBJ2-1; the D gene is possibly TRBD2 (5 bases). Germline lookup yields CDR1 MNHEY and CDR2 SMNVEV (reference sequence). CDR3 length: 16 residues. The ends were cut back, 1 base at V and 6 bases at J, with 16 bases in the middle. The CDR3 DNA reads TGTGCCAGCAGTTTATTGTCTCGGGGTGAAAGCAATGAGCAGTTCTTC. Translated, it gives CASSLLSRGESNEQFF.

Only a few counts were recorded for this clone. The chain employs TRBV29-1 and TRBJ1-1, with D possibly TRBD1 on 5 matching bases. The V end lost 2 bases, the J end lost 1 base, and 8 bases lay between the germline ends. There are 13 residues in the CDR3. In germline, CDR1 is SQVTM, CDR2 ANQGSEA. DNA of the CDR3: TGCAGCGTTGAACGCGGGGGGAACACTGAAGCTTTCTTT. Protein: CSVERGGNTEAFF.

The chain combines TRBV5-1 with TRBJ2-1; 8 nucleotides match TRBD2. V was pared by 1 base and J by 7 bases, with 10 bases of the junction left unmatched. The CDR3 sequence is 16 residues long. Germline lookup yields CDR1 SGHRS and CDR2 YFSETQ. CDR3 DNA: TGCGCCAGCAGCTTGTTTTCGTCTAGCGGGCAAAATGAGCAGTTCTTC. Its protein is CASSLFSSSGQNEQFF.

The chain carries TRBV5-6 and TRBJ2-1, with 8 bases that match TRBD2. CDR3 length equals 15 residues. CDR1 is SGHDT, CDR2 YYEEEE, per germline. J lost 5 bases, V lost 2 bases, and 6 bases had no gene match. CDR3 DNA sequence: TGTGCCAGCAGCTTTGGGCTAGCGGGCCACAATGAGCAGTTCTTC. This encodes CASSFGLAGHNEQFF.

The chain couples TRBV28 to TRBJ1-5; D possibly corresponds to TRBD1 (5 bases). Trimming took 3 bases from V and 6 from J, leaving 21 bases between them. The length of the CDR3 is 17 residues. Germline CDR1 reads MDHEN; CDR2 reads SYDVKM. CDR3 region: CASSLGGWGAGLQPQHF. The CDR3 DNA reads as TGTGCCAGCAGTTTGGGGGGATGGGGAGCGGGGCTTCAGCCCCAGCATTTT.

In its sample, this clone was seen a few times. The chain links TRBV5-1 to TRBJ2-4; D gene ambiguous. CDR3 length: 14 residues. Trimming left V 2 bases short and J 0 bases short, with 6 bases between. Per the germline V gene, CDR1 is SGHRS and CDR2 is YFSETQ. The CDR3 reads CASSLKLAKNIQYF. CDR3 nucleotides: TGCGCCAGCAGCTTAAAACTAGCCAAAAACATTCAGTACTTC. Full variable domain (rest looked up from reference TRBV5-1 and TRBJ2-4): KAGVTQTPRYLIKTRGQQVTLSCSPISGHRSVSWYQQTPGQGLQFLFEYFSETQRNKGNFPGRFSGRQFSNSRSEMNVSTLELGDSALYLCASSLKLAKNIQYFGAGTRLSVL.

This rearrangement joins TRBV28 to TRBJ1-2, with 7 positions matching TRBD1. After removal of 6 bases from V and 2 bases from J, the junction contained 9 bases not matched to a gene. CDR1 and CDR2 (germline): MDHEN, SYDVKM. The CDR3 covers 15 residues. The CDR3, as DNA: TGTGCCAGCAGAGAACAGGGGCGAACAAACTATGGCTACACCTTC. Protein sequence: CASREQGRTNYGYTF.

This clone was observed once. The rearrangement links TRBV2 to TRBJ2-7, with a possible D match to TRBD1 (7 bases). CDR3 length: 19 residues. CDR1 is SNHLY and CDR2 is FYNNEI in the germline V gene. With 6 bases removed from V and 4 bases from J, the gap between germline ends came to 31 bases. The CDR3 region has the DNA TGTGCCAGCAGGATTGGGGGGAGTTGGACAGGAAAACGGGATTACGAGCAGTACTTC. Amino acid sequence: CASRIGGSWTGKRDYEQYF.

The rearrangement links TRBV12-5 to TRBJ2-7; D possibly corresponds to TRBD1 (6 bases). CDR1 and CDR2 from the germline V gene are LGHNT and FRNRAP. The CDR3 extends over 18 amino acids. V lost 0 bases, J lost 7 bases, and 25 bases lay in between. This CDR3 reads CASGLVHGQSGRMREQYF. The CDR3 DNA follows: TGTGCTAGTGGTTTGGTTCACGGACAGTCTGGGAGAATGAGGGAGCAGTACTTC.

CDR3 residues: CASSDLRTGVNSPLHF. The CDR3 bases are TGCGCCAGCAGTGACTTGCGGACAGGGGTAAATTCACCCCTCCACTTT. The chain couples TRBV10-2 to TRBJ1-6, with 9 bases lining up with TRBD1. Per the germline V gene, CDR1 is WSHSY and CDR2 is SAAADI. Trimming at V came to 3 bases and at J to 7 bases, leaving 7 bases not matched to a gene. The CDR3 runs to 16 residues.

The gene calls are TRBV9 and TRBJ2-1; weak D call: TRBD2 (6 bases). This CDR3 region has 13 residues. Deletions cut 0 bases from V and 10 bases from J, with 11 bases between. Germline assignment: CDR1 SGDLS and CDR2 YYNGEE. The CDR3 nucleotides read TGTGCCAGCAGCGTAGAGGGGACTGGGGAGCAGTTCTTC. Encoded protein: CASSVEGTGEQFF.

The chain recombines TRBV6-1 with TRBJ2-6; D is perhaps TRBD1 (5 bases). The V end lost 4 bases, the J end lost 4 bases, and 17 bases lay between the germline ends. Germline values: CDR1 MNHNS, CDR2 SASEGT. This CDR3 has 17 amino acids. CDR3 loop: CASSGLQALKGANVLTF. In DNA form, the CDR3 reads TGTGCCAGCAGTGGTCTACAGGCGCTAAAGGGGGCCAACGTCCTGACTTTC.

This sequence joins TRBV29-1 and TRBJ2-1; D is possibly TRBD1 (5 bases). In germline, CDR1 is SQVTM, CDR2 ANQGSEA. V was trimmed by 0 bases and J by 0 bases, leaving 15 bases between them. CDR3 length: 17 residues. The CDR3, as DNA: TGCAGCGTTGAAGATCAGGGCAGGTTTTACTCCTACAATGAGCAGTTCTTC. It yields the protein CSVEDQGRFYSYNEQFF.

The chain recombines TRBV19 with TRBJ2-1; possible D gene TRBD2, 6 bases. V lost 1 base, J lost 0 bases, and 7 bases lay in between. The CDR3 runs to 15 residues. Germline V gives CDR1 LNHDA, CDR2 SQIVND (reference sequence). As DNA, the CDR3 is TGTGCCAGTAGTATAGCGGGAGACTCCTACAATGAGCAGTTCTTC. This encodes CASSIAGDSYNEQFF.

The chain uses TRBV27 and TRBJ1-1, with TRBD1 matching over 7 bases. The V segment lost 6 bases and the J segment 6 bases; nucleotides outside the gene matches: 7. The CDR3 runs 13 residues. Germline V gene sequence: CDR1 MNHEY, CDR2 SMNVEV (reference sequence). The CDR3 protein is CASSFQGGAEAFF. In DNA form, the CDR3 reads TGTGCCAGCAGCTTCCAAGGGGGCGCTGAAGCTTTCTTT.

This sequence joins TRBV7-8 and TRBJ1-4; D is unresolved. The CDR3 is 12 amino acids. CDR1 is SGHVS and CDR2 is FQNEAQ in the germline V gene. Trimming removed 1 base at V and 8 bases at J, with 5 bases between. The CDR3, as DNA: TGTGCCAGCAGCTTAGTCAGGGAAAAACTGTTTTTT. Translated: CASSLVREKLFF.